This T cell receptor beta chain was sequenced in a study of T cell repertoires in cytomegalovirus infection (dated by TCRdb to between 2017 and 2020). For the study in its entirety: Donor HLA type was relevant to the analysis, as public TCR beta signatures indicated carriage of CMV infection together with the matching HLA type. Summary of the overall study and its limitations: The ex vivo response was dominated by HLA-C-restricted CMV-specific TCR beta clonotypes, and the single most frequent clonotype in two of eight donors was supplied by these HLA-C-restricted clonotypes. Cumulative frequency of public TCR beta family members discriminated carriers of CMV infection plus the relevant HLA type in this cohort and an independent approximately 340-donor cohort.

The cysteine opens and the phenylalanine closes a CDR3 of 11 amino acids. Only the CDR3 region is kept as DNA, spanning 33 bases read in frame from base 1. The germline V gene yields MDHEN for CDR1 and SYDVKM for CDR2. V drops 7 bases and J drops 9 bases, leaving 12 bases in between. This clonotype has a count of ten or more. Its antigen remains undetermined. The sample holds no much larger clone one base away, and base qualities are not on file. This sample was sequenced with an Illumina HiSeq 1500. TCRdb cleaned the public reads at Q25 with fastp, built clones with MiXCR and kept in-frame beta chains. Under each unique CDR3 protein, matching rows form one entry showing the most common genes and DNA. The sample data list approximately 76,000 distinct CDR3 sequences, and more than 3% of these were observed just once. Under 5.5% of the sample is held by the ten biggest clonotypes.

The clonotype originates from a human donor in good health (CMV status not recorded). Some clones in this sample may be carry-over from other donors' samples. Source material: PBMCs. Recombination connected TRBV28 to TRBJ1-1; a tentative D call is TRBD1 (6 bases match). The DNA reads as follows: TGTGCCAGCATAACGGGGACACAAGCTTTCTTT. It translates to CASITGTQAFF.